The rows below give T cell receptor beta chains drawn from one sample of a study of blood T cell repertoires in COVID-19. Data came from immunoSEQ multiplex PCR; TCRdb stores just in-frame clones and leaves some out. Of more than 35,000 clones listed, 70% to 80% were seen once; the top ten hold 23%. The specimen was peripheral blood. Receptors originate from a man aged 70 or older with acute or convalescent COVID-19. Both conserved end residues are part of each CDR3. The D gene is left open where the match is weak. Expanded clones get a size class; other rows say once, few or many, or leave the size out.

>NA|TRBJ1-2|NA|TRBV7-9
TGTGCCAGCAGCCACGCTACAGGGACCACTAACTATGGCTACACCTTC
CASSHATGTTNYGYTF
>NA|TRBJ2-1|NA|TRBV28
TGTGCCAGCAGTTTATGGCGGGATGAGCAGTTCTTC
CASSLWRDEQFF
>NA|TRBJ1-5|NA|TRBV7-8
TGTGCCAGCAGCGCCCAGGGAGGGGGGGGCAATCAGCCCCAGCATTTT
CASSAQGGGGNQPQHF
>NA|TRBJ2-7|NA|TRBV7-9
TGTGCCAGCATCACGGACAACTCACCCTGGGAGCAGTACTTC
CASITDNSPWEQYF
>NA|TRBJ1-6|NA|TRBV6-5
TGTGCCAGCAATCTCTCGGGGTTAGGAGGTTCACCCCTCCACTTT
CASNLSGLGGSPLHF
>NA|TRBJ2-3|TRBD1|TRBV28
TGTGCCAGCAGTTCCCCGGGACAGAGCACAGATACGCAGTATTTT
CASSSPGQSTDTQYF
>NA|TRBJ2-5|NA|TRBV29-1
TGCAGCTTTGTTAAATACAGACAAGAGACCCAGTACTTC
CSFVKYRQETQYF
>few|TRBJ1-5|TRBD1|TRBV28
TGTGCCAGCAGTATCACAGGGGGCGTAAGCAATCAGCCCCAGCATTTT
CASSITGGVSNQPQHF
>NA|TRBJ2-7|NA|TRBV30
TGTGCCTGGAGTCAGCTAGGCCACTCCTACGAGCAGTACTTC
CAWSQLGHSYEQYF
>NA|TRBJ2-2|TRBD1|TRBV19
TGTGCCAGTAGGGGGACAGGGGGCGCGTACGGGGAGCTGTTTTTT
CASRGTGGAYGELFF
>NA|TRBJ2-7|TRBD2|TRBV5-8
TGTGCCAGCAGCTTGCCGACTAGCGCATCCTACGAGCAGTACTTC
CASSLPTSASYEQYF
>few|TRBJ1-4|TRBD1|TRBV5-1
TGCGCCAGCTCGGTCGCGGGACAGGGGGGTGAAAAACTGTTTTTT
CASSVAGQGGEKLFF
>NA|TRBJ2-1|NA|TRBV27
TGTGCCAGCAGTCCGGGATCTAGTGGAAATGAGCAGTTCTTC
CASSPGSSGNEQFF
>NA|TRBJ2-1|TRBD2|TRBV19
TGTGCCAGTAGGGGGGGACTAGCGGGATACAATGAGCAGTTCTTC
CASRGGLAGYNEQFF
>NA|TRBJ2-7|NA|TRBV7-2
TGTGCCAGCAGCTTAGGGGCAGGAGGGGACGAGCAGTACTTC
CASSLGAGGDEQYF
>NA|TRBJ2-2|NA|TRBV29-1
TGCAGCGTTGAAGACCGAGGGACCGGGGAGCTGTTTTTT
CSVEDRGTGELFF
>few|TRBJ2-1|TRBD2|TRBV6-6
TGTGCCAGCAGTCCCGGGACTAGCGGGAGGCACTCCTACAATGAGCAGTTCTTC
CASSPGTSGRHSYNEQFF
>NA|TRBJ2-1|NA|TRBV25-1
TGTGCCAGCAGTGAATATGGGAAAATATCGGGGAATGAGCAGTTCTTC
CASSEYGKISGNEQFF
>NA|TRBJ2-7|NA|TRBV11-2
TGTGCCAGCAGTCAGACTAGTGTCGGGGAACAGTACTTC
CASSQTSVGEQYF
>NA|TRBJ2-5|TRBD2|TRBV9
TGTGCCAGCAGCACGGCGGGACTAGCGAGAGAGACCCAGTACTTC
CASSTAGLARETQYF
>NA|TRBJ2-7|NA|TRBV24-1
TGTGCCACCAGTGATCCCCGACAGGTGACCTACGAGCAGTACTTC
CATSDPRQVTYEQYF
>NA|TRBJ2-5|NA|TRBV11-3
TGTGCCAGCAGCTTAGGGCAGGGAAGACAAGAGACCCAGTACTTC
CASSLGQGRQETQYF
>NA|TRBJ2-3|NA|TRBV7-2
TGTGCCAGCAGCCCAAGTAGAGATACGCAGTATTTT
CASSPSRDTQYF
>NA|TRBJ1-3|NA|TRBV14
TGTGCCAGCAGCCAAGGTCCGTCCTCTGGAAACACCATATATTTT
CASSQGPSSGNTIYF
>NA|TRBJ1-2|NA|TRBV5-6
TGTGCCAGCAGCTTGGCCGGCAGGGAGGACTATGGCTACACCTTC
CASSLAGREDYGYTF
>NA|TRBJ1-2|NA|TRBV4-3
TGCGCCAGCAGCCAAGAGCGGGGTCCCTATGGCTACACCTTC
CASSQERGPYGYTF
>NA|TRBJ1-3|NA|TRBV4-1
TGCGCCAGCAGCCAAGATCAAGGAGCGCTGGGCTCTGGAAACACCATATATTTT
CASSQDQGALGSGNTIYF
>NA|TRBJ2-2|NA|TRBV5-1
TGCGCCAGCACCAAAGGGAGGTCCGGGGAGCTGTTTTTT
CASTKGRSGELFF
>NA|TRBJ2-5|NA|TRBV9
TGTGCCAGCAGCGTAAGCCTACAAGAGACCCAGTACTTC
CASSVSLQETQYF
>NA|TRBJ2-1|NA|TRBV7-2
TGTGCCAGCGTAGGGGGGGGCAATGAGCAGTTCTTC
CASVGGGNEQFF
>NA|TRBJ2-7|NA|TRBV29-1
TGCAGCGTACGAGGGACATTCTACGAGCAGTACTTC
CSVRGTFYEQYF
>NA|TRBJ1-3|NA|TRBV5-6
TGTGCCAGCAGCTTGACTCCCACTCCATCTGGAAACACCATATATTTT
CASSLTPTPSGNTIYF
>NA|TRBJ1-4|NA|TRBV4-3
TGCGCCAGCAGCCAAAACCCGCCCATTGGCGGTTATGAAAAACTGTTTTTT
CASSQNPPIGGYEKLFF
>NA|TRBJ2-3|NA|TRBV9
TGTGCCAGCAGCGATAGGCGGTCAGATACGCAGTATTTT
CASSDRRSDTQYF
>NA|TRBJ2-2|TRBD2|TRBV9
TGTGCCAGCAGCGTGGGATTAGCGGGAGGGAGCACCGGGGAGCTGTTTTTT
CASSVGLAGGSTGELFF
>NA|TRBJ1-5|NA|TRBV6-4
TGTGCCAGCAGTGACGGGCAGGGAATCAAAGTTCAAAGCAATCAGCCCCAGCATTTT
CASSDGQGIKVQSNQPQHF
>NA|TRBJ2-2|NA|TRBV5-1
TGCGCCAGCAGAGTCCAGGGGGAGGCCGGGGAGCTGTTTTTT
CASRVQGEAGELFF
>once|TRBJ1-5|NA|TRBV6-2/TRBV6-3
TGTGCCAGCAGTTATGGAAACAGTCTGCAGCCCCAGCATTTT
CASSYGNSLQPQHF
>NA|TRBJ2-1|NA|TRBV2
TGTGCCAGCAGTGATTTGTCGTGGGAAGGGGGTTACAATGAGCAGTTCTTC
CASSDLSWEGGYNEQFF
>NA|TRBJ2-3|NA|TRBV18
TGTGCCAGCCCGGGCGGGGCAGATACGCAGTATTTT
CASPGGADTQYF
>NA|TRBJ2-7|NA|TRBV5-1
TGCGCCAGCAGCCCTGAGGGCAGGCAATACGAGCAGTACTTC
CASSPEGRQYEQYF
>NA|TRBJ2-7|TRBD2|TRBV14
TGTGCCAGCAGCCGAACTCTTCCGGGAGGCGAGCAGTACTTC
CASSRTLPGGEQYF
>NA|TRBJ1-5|TRBD1|TRBV6-6
TGTGCCAGCAAACAGGGACAGAATCAGCCCCAGCATTTT
CASKQGQNQPQHF
>NA|TRBJ1-2|NA|TRBV28
TGTGCCAGCAGCTCTAACTATGGCTACACCTTC
CASSSNYGYTF
>NA|TRBJ2-2|NA|TRBV24-1
TGTGCCACCAGAGCCCTCACCGGGGAGCTGTTTTTT
CATRALTGELFF
>few|TRBJ2-3|TRBD1|TRBV7-3
TGTGCCAGCAGCTTTACCTCACAGGGGCCGAAGGGAGATACGCAGTATTTT
CASSFTSQGPKGDTQYF
>NA|TRBJ2-1|TRBD2|TRBV5-4
TGTGCCAGCAGCTTGTCTAGCGGGAGTGGGAATGAGCAGTTCTTC
CASSLSSGSGNEQFF
>once|TRBJ2-2|TRBD2|TRBV7-2
TGTGCCAGCAGCTACCTAGCGGGAGGGAACACCGGGGAGCTGTTTTTT
CASSYLAGGNTGELFF
>NA|TRBJ1-2|NA|TRBV7-9
TGTGCCAGCAGCCCAGGGGCTAACTATGGCTACACCTTC
CASSPGANYGYTF
>NA|TRBJ2-1|TRBD2|TRBV28
TGTGCCAGCAGTTTACTGGGCGGGGGCAATGAGCAGTTCTTC
CASSLLGGGNEQFF
>NA|TRBJ2-1|NA|TRBV3-1/TRBV3-2
TGTGCCAGCAGCCGGCCTCTTATCAATGAGCAGTTCTTC
CASSRPLINEQFF
>NA|TRBJ1-2|NA|TRBV9
TGTGCCAGCAATAACGGGGATTATGGCTACACCTTC
CASNNGDYGYTF
>NA|TRBJ1-2|TRBD1|TRBV4-3
TGCGCCAGCAGCCAAGTCGGGACAGCTAACTATGGCTACACCTTC
CASSQVGTANYGYTF